This T cell receptor beta chain was documented in a study of ipilimumab plus nivolumab after autologous stem cell transplantation. Checkpoint therapy with ipilimumab 1 mg/kg began 14 to 28 days after transplant. The germline CDR1 and CDR2 sequences are SGHRS and YFSETQ. This CDR3 has 12 amino acids. Trimming pared 0 bases from V and 6 bases from J, leaving 7 bases between. The repertoire was sequenced with immunoSEQ multiplex PCR; TCRdb's copy has only in-frame clones and lacks some. The sample holds about 4,800 clones, more than 65% seen once. This receptor was taken from a male donor with multiple myeloma. The chain links TRBV5-1 to TRBJ2-7; perhaps TRBD1 as D (5 bases). The specimen was PBMCs, collected in a trial of ipilimumab plus nivolumab as post-transplant consolidation. CDR3 sequence reads: CASSLEGVEQYF. The CDR3 coding sequence is TGCGCCAGCAGCTTGGAAGGGGTCGAGCAGTACTTC.